Presented here are 8 T cell receptor beta chains from one specimen sequenced in a study of spatial heterogeneity in lung cancer. Study findings and constraints: Expanded alpha and beta TCR counts within tumors tracked tumor mutation counts.

TCRdb reprocessed the 5' RACE reads with MiXCR, giving one entry per CDR3 protein. The sample has about 7,800 distinct CDR3 sequences, 18% seen once; the top ten hold over 9.5%. The time point: sample taken at primary tumor resection. The antigens these receptors bind are not known. The source was lung tumor tissue, collected at surgery. The receptors derive from a female donor with early-stage non-small cell lung cancer.

V usage is TRBV5-4 and J usage is TRBJ2-1; maybe TRBD1 (6 bases). Looked up from germline, CDR1 is SGHNT and CDR2 is YYREEE (reference sequence). The CDR3 covers 14 residues. Trimming cost V 4 bases and J 16 bases, with 24 bases left between them. DNA for the CDR3: TGTGCCAGCAGCCCAGCCATCCCGGACAGCCGTTCTTTCTTC. As protein: CASSPAIPDSRSFF. Combining the CDR3 with reference TRBV5-4 and TRBJ2-1 gives the whole variable domain ETGVTQSPTHLIKTRGQQVTLRCSSQSGHNTVSWYQQALGQGPQFIFQYYREEENGRGNFPPRFSGLQFPNYSSELNVNALELDDSALYLCASSPAIPDSRSFFGPGTRLTVL.

This clonotype was detected only a few times. The gene calls are TRBV28 and TRBJ2-7; 15 bases agree with TRBD2. The V gene's germline CDR1 is MDHEN and CDR2 SYDVKM. The ends lost 4 bases at V and 1 base at J; junction bases unmatched: 11. The length of the CDR3 is 19 residues. DNA for the CDR3: TGTGCCAGCAGTTCACCCGTCGGACTAGCGGGGGGGACTTCCTACGAGCAGTACTTC. Protein: CASSSPVGLAGGTSYEQYF. The full variable domain, completed using reference TRBV28 and TRBJ2-7, is DVKVTQSSRYLVKRTGEKVFLECVQDMDHENMFWYRQDPGLGLRLIYFSYDVKMKEKGDIPEGYSVSREKKERFSLILESASTNQTSMYLCASSSPVGLAGGTSYEQYFGPGTRLTVT.

This clonotype was seen only a few times. The chain employs TRBV7-2 and TRBJ2-7, with TRBD1 matching 8 bases. V was pared by 4 bases and J by 2 bases, with 4 bases of the junction left unmatched. The CDR3 consists of 14 residues. Germline V gene sequence: CDR1 SGHTA, CDR2 FQGNSA. The CDR3 region is CASSSWTGPYEQYF. The CDR3 DNA reads TGTGCCAGCAGCTCCTGGACAGGGCCCTACGAGCAGTACTTC.

This clonotype is classed as medium-sized. The chain combines TRBV9 with TRBJ2-6; no definite D call. The CDR3 totals 15 residues. Deletions cut 1 base from V and 0 bases from J, with 5 bases between. The V gene's germline CDR1 is SGDLS and CDR2 YYNGEE. As DNA, the CDR3 is TGTGCCAGCAGCGTACACCGCTCTGGGGCCAACGTCCTGACTTTC. It specifies CASSVHRSGANVLTF.

This clonotype is medium-sized (0.01 to 0.1%) in the sample. The chain joins TRBV10-3 to TRBJ2-7; D unclear. The CDR3 runs to 13 residues. The germline gives CDR1 ENHRY, CDR2 SYGVKD. V lost 2 bases and J lost 7, with 12 bases in between. The CDR3 DNA reads as TGTGCCATCAGTGAGAGAGAGGATGGAGAGCAGTACTTC. Residues: CAISEREDGEQYF.

This clonotype appeared a few times. The chain uses TRBV7-9 and TRBJ2-7; maybe TRBD2 (5 bases). The V end was cut by 4 bases, the J end by 0 bases, with 13 bases between. Germline lookup yields CDR1 SEHNR and CDR2 FQNEAQ (reference sequence). This CDR3 region has 15 residues. The CDR3 spells CASSSGDFASYEQYF. CDR3 bases: TGTGCCAGCAGCTCCGGGGATTTCGCCTCCTACGAGCAGTACTTC. Using reference TRBV7-9 and TRBJ2-7 for the parts outside the CDR3, the full variable domain is DTGVSQNPRHKITKRGQNVTFRCDPISEHNRLYWYRQTLGQGPEFLTYFQNEAQLEKSRLLSDRFSAERPKGSFSTLEIQRTEQGDSAMYLCASSSGDFASYEQYFGPGTRLTVT.

The chain has TRBV6-6 and TRBJ1-1; D unresolved. Germline-derived CDR1 and CDR2 are MNHNY and SVGAGI (reference sequence). Trimming removed 2 bases from V and 2 bases from J, with 12 bases in between. The CDR3 is made up of 15 amino acids. CDR3 in amino acids: CASSYGRFSNTEAFF. Written as DNA, the CDR3 is TGTGCCAGCAGTTACGGCAGATTTAGTAACACTGAAGCTTTCTTT.

The sample holds a few counts of this clonotype. The V and J genes are TRBV28 and TRBJ2-7; D is perhaps TRBD1 (6 bases). Germline V CDR1 and CDR2: MDHEN, SYDVKM. V lost 6 bases and J 0 bases, leaving 12 bases between the germline ends. This CDR3 comprises 14 residues. CDR3 protein: CASRQTGSSYEQYF. The CDR3 DNA follows: TGTGCCAGCAGACAGACAGGCTCCTCCTACGAGCAGTACTTC.